Sequencing of this T cell receptor (beta chain) was carried out in a study of radiation and T cells in renal cell carcinoma. Generated by immunoSEQ multiplex PCR, the TCRdb table keeps only in-frame clones and is missing some. The sample contains roughly 150,000 clones, around 89% of which appear only once. Noted time point: baseline pretreatment blood. Regarding treatment: 15 Gy SBRT to primary tumor, nephrectomy 4 weeks later. Blood was sampled at baseline, 2 weeks and 4 weeks after SBRT. The TCR was taken from a woman in her 70s with renal cell carcinoma. The sample in question was blood, obtained from a patient whose treatment included radiotherapy and nephrectomy.

CDR3 residues: CASSLRLAGNEQYF. In nucleotides, the CDR3 is TGTGCCAGTAGTCTACGACTAGCGGGGAACGAGCAGTACTTC. The chain combines TRBV19 with TRBJ2-7; 11 bases map to TRBD2. CDR1 LNHDA and CDR2 SQIVND come from the germline V gene (reference sequence). There are 14 residues in the CDR3. Germline trimming cut 5 bases from V and 5 bases from J; bases unmatched to any gene: 5.